This entry describes one T cell receptor beta chain. This sample was taken from a study of blood T cells in healthy people across ages. Healthy Russian Caucasian donors spanned ages roughly 6 to 90 years. Each sample used at least 6 million PBMCs. There were at least 6 micrograms of total RNA extracted from every sample. Through a sample-barcoded 5' primer and a J-beta primer mix, a second PCR was run for roughly 6 to 12 cycles. Carrying 12 random nucleotides, a template-switch adaptor labeled each individual cDNA molecule. TCRdb reprocessed the 5' RACE reads with MiXCR, giving one entry per CDR3 protein. The sample has approximately 1,700,000 distinct CDR3 sequences, about two fifths seen once. CDR3 length: 16 residues. V was cut by 0 bases and J by 3 bases, with 15 bases left in between. The germline CDR1 and CDR2 sequences are LGHNA and YSLEER.

The J gene is TRBJ2-7, the V gene TRBV4-3; perhaps TRBD1 as D (5 bases). What was sequenced was blood. This TCR was recovered from a human donor in good health. The chain's CDR3 is CASSQDNQGVNYEQYF. In nucleotides, the CDR3 is TGCGCCAGCAGCCAAGATAATCAAGGGGTGAACTACGAGCAGTACTTC.